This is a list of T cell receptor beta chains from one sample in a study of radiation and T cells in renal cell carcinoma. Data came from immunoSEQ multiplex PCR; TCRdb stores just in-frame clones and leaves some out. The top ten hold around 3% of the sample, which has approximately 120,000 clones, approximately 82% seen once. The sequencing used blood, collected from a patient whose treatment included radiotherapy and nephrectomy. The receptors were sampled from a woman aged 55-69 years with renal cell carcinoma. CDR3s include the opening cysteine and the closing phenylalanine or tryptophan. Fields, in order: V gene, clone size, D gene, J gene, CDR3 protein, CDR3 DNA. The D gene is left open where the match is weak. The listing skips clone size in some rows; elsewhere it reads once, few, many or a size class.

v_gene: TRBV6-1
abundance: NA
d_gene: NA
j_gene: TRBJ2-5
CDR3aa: CASSDWIALAQETQYF
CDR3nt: TGTGCCAGCAGTGACTGGATAGCACTAGCCCAAGAGACCCAGTACTTC

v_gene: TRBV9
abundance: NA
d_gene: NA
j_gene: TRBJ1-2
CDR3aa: CASSVGSITEGYTF
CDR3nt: TGTGCCAGCAGCGTAGGCTCCATTACCGAGGGCTACACCTTC

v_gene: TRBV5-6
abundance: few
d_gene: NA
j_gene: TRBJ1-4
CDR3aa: CASSLARTNEKLFF
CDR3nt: TGTGCCAGCAGCTTGGCGCGAACTAATGAAAAACTGTTTTTT

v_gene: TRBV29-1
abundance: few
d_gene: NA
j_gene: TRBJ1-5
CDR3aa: CSVSGGLSNQPQHF
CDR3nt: TGCAGCGTTTCAGGAGGGCTTAGCAATCAGCCCCAGCATTTT

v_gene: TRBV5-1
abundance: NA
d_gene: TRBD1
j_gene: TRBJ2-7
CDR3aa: CASSWTGSGSYEQYF
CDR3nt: TGCGCCAGCAGCTGGACAGGGAGCGGATCCTACGAGCAGTACTTC

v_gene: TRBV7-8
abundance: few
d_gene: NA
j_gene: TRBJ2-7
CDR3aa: CASSLGTRSSSSYEQYF
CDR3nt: TGTGCCAGCAGCTTAGGGACACGTTCGTCCAGCTCCTACGAGCAGTACTTC

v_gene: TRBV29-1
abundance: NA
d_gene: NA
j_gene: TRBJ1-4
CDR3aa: CSFKNTGHEKLFF
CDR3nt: TGCAGCTTTAAAAACACCGGCCATGAAAAACTGTTTTTT

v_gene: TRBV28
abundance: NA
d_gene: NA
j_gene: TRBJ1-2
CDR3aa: CASSLRGTNYGYTF
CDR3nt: TGTGCCAGCAGTTTAAGGGGGACTAACTATGGCTACACCTTC

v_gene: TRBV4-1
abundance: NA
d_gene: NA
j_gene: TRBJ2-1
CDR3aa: CASSQSGIPPYNEQFF
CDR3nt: TGCGCCAGCAGCCAATCAGGTATCCCGCCCTACAATGAGCAGTTCTTC

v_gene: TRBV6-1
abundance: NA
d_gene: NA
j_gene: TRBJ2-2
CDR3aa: CATASGRWDTGELFF
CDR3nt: TGTGCCACCGCTTCGGGCCGTTGGGACACCGGGGAGCTGTTTTTT

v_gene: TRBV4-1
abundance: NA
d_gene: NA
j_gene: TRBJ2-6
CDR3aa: CASSPALYSGANVLTF
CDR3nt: TGCGCCAGCAGCCCCGCCTTGTACTCTGGGGCCAACGTCCTGACTTTC

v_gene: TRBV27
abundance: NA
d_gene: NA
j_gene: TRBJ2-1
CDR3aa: CASSSRGTYDYNEQFF
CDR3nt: TGTGCCAGCAGTTCCCGAGGGACCTACGACTACAATGAGCAGTTCTTC

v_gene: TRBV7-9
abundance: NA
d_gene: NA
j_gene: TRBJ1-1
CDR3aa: CASSLVGAGPSNTEAFF
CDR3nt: TGTGCCAGCAGCTTAGTTGGGGCAGGCCCCTCCAACACTGAAGCTTTCTTT

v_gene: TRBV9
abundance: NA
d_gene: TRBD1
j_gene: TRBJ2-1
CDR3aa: CASSVEADRLSSYNEQFF
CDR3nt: TGTGCCAGCAGCGTAGAGGCGGACAGGCTTAGCTCCTACAATGAGCAGTTCTTC

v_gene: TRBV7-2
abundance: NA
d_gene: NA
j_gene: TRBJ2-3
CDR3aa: CASSLDGLPEDTQYF
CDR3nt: TGTGCCAGCAGCTTAGACGGTCTCCCTGAGGATACGCAGTATTTT

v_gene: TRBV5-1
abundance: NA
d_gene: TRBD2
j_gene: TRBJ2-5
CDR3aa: CASSPGRGGETQYF
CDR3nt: TGCGCCAGCAGCCCGGGGAGGGGTGGAGAGACCCAGTACTTC

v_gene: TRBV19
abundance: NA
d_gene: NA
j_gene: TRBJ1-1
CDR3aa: CASSKEGLNTEAFF
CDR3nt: TGTGCCAGTAGTAAAGAGGGCTTGAACACTGAAGCTTTCTTT

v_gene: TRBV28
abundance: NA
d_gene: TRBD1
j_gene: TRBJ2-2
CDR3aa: CASSPDRVGTGELFF
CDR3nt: TGTGCCAGCAGTCCAGACAGGGTGGGGACCGGGGAGCTGTTTTTT

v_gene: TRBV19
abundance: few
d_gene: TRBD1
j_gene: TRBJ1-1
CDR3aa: CASSSTGAAAFF
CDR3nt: TGTGCCAGTAGTTCAACAGGGGCCGCAGCTTTCTTT

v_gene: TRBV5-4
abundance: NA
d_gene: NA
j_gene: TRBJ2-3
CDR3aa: CASSLGVVGGGADTQYF
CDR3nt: TGTGCCAGCAGCTTGGGTGTAGTGGGAGGTGGTGCAGATACGCAGTATTTT

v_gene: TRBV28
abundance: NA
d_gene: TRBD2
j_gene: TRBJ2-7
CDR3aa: CASSSGSSYEQYF
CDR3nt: TGTGCCAGCTCTAGCGGGAGCTCCTACGAGCAGTACTTC

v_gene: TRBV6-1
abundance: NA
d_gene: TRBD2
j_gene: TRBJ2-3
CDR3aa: CASSELVGGGGTDTQYF
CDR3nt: TGTGCCAGCAGTGAACTGGTCGGCGGGGGGGGCACAGATACGCAGTATTTT

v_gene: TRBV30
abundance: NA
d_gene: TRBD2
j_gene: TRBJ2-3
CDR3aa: CAWSVGGTSGRVSTDTQYF
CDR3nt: TGTGCCTGGAGTGTAGGGGGGACTAGCGGGAGGGTGAGCACAGATACGCAGTATTTT

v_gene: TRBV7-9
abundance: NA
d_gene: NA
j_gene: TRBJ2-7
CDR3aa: CASSPRHEQYF
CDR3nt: TGTGCCAGCAGCCCTAGGCACGAGCAGTACTTC

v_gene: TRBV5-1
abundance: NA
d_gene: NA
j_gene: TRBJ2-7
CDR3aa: CASSLEHRYEQYF
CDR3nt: TGCGCCAGCAGCTTGGAGCACAGATACGAGCAGTACTTC

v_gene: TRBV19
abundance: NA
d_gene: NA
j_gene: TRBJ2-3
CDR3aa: CASSLLGLEGATDTQYF
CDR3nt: TGTGCCAGTTCTCTCCTGGGACTAGAGGGGGCCACAGATACGCAGTATTTT

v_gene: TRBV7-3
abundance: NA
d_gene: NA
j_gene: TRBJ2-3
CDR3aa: CASSLKPADTQYF
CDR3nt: TGTGCCAGCAGCTTAAAACCCGCAGATACGCAGTATTTT

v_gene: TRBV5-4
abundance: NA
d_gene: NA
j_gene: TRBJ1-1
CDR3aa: CASSLTVMNTEAFF
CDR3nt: TGTGCCAGCAGCTTGACGGTAATGAACACTGAAGCTTTCTTT

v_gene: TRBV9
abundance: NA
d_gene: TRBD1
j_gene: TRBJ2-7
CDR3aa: CASSFGQGTYEQYF
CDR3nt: TGTGCCAGCAGCTTCGGACAGGGAACCTACGAGCAGTACTTC

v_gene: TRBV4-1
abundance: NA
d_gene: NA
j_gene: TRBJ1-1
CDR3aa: CASSQEGGSATEAFF
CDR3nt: TGCGCCAGCAGCCAAGAAGGGGGGTCGGCCACTGAAGCTTTCTTT

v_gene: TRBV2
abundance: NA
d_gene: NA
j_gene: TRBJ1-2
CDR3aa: CASSALPTGGGYTF
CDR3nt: TGTGCCAGCAGTGCCCTCCCGACAGGTGGTGGCTACACCTTC

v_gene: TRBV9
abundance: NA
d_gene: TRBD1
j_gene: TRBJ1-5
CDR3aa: CASSVGQGGYQPQHF
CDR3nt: TGTGCCAGCAGCGTTGGGCAGGGGGGTTATCAGCCCCAGCATTTT

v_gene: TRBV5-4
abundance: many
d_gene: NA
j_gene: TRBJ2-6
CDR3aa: CASSTKQGAGANVLTF
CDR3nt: TGTGCCAGCAGCACGAAACAGGGAGCTGGGGCCAACGTCCTGACTTTC

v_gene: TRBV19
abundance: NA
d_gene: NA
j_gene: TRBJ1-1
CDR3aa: CASSIEARGAEAFF
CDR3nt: TGTGCCAGTAGTATAGAGGCCAGGGGCGCTGAAGCTTTCTTT

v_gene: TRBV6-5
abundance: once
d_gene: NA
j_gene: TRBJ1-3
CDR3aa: CASSLPQGSGNTIYF
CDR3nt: TGTGCCAGTAGCCTACCACAGGGATCTGGAAACACCATATATTTT

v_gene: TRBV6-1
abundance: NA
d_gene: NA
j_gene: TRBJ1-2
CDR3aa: CASRRDSNYGYTF
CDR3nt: TGTGCCAGCAGACGGGACTCTAACTATGGCTACACCTTC

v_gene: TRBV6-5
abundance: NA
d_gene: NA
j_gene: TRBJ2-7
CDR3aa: CASSLGGRNEQYF
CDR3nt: TGTGCCAGCAGTTTGGGCGGACGGAACGAGCAGTACTTC

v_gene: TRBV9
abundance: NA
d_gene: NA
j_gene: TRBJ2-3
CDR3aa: CASSPRLAHTDTQYF
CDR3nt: TGTGCCAGCAGCCCCCGCCTAGCGCACACAGATACGCAGTATTTT

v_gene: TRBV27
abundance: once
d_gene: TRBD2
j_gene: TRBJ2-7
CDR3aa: CASILKGLAGGTYEQYF
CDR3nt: TGTGCCAGCATTTTAAAGGGACTAGCGGGAGGAACCTACGAGCAGTACTTC

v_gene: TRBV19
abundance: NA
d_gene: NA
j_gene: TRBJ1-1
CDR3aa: CASRGAQGNTEAFF
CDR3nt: TGTGCCAGTAGGGGGGCGCAGGGGAACACTGAAGCTTTCTTT

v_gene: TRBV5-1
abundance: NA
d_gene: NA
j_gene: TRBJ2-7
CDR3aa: CASSLASGSLGEQYF
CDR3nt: TGCGCCAGCAGCTTGGCAAGCGGATCCCTCGGCGAGCAGTACTTC

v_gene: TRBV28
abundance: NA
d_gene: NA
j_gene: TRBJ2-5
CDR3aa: CASKEGLLETQYF
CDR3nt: TGTGCCAGCAAAGAGGGGCTTCTGGAGACCCAGTACTTC

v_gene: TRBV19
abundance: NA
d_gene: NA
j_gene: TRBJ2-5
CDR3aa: CASSITGGETQYF
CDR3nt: TGTGCCAGTAGTATAACAGGCGGGGAGACCCAGTACTTC

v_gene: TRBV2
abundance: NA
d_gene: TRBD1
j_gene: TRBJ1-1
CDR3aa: CASSETGDTEAFF
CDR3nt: TGTGCCAGCAGTGAGACAGGGGACACTGAAGCTTTCTTT

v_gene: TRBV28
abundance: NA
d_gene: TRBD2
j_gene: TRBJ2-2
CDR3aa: CASSPGGGRGTGELFF
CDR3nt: TGTGCCAGCTCCCCGGGGGGGGGCCGTGGGACCGGGGAGCTGTTTTTT

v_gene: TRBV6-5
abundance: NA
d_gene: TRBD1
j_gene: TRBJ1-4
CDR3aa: CASSYSPGGEKLFF
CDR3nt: TGTGCCAGCAGTTACTCACCAGGGGGGGAAAAACTGTTTTTT

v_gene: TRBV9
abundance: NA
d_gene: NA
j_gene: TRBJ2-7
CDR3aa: CASSPRDGTYEQYF
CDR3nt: TGTGCCAGCAGCCCCCGGGACGGCACCTACGAGCAGTACTTC

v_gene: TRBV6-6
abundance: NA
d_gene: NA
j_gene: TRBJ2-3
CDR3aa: CASSPRVDTQYF
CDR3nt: TGTGCCAGCAGCCCGAGGGTAGATACGCAGTATTTT

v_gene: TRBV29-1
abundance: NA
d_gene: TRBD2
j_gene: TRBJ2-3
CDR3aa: CSVASGGAPDTQYF
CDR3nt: TGCAGCGTTGCTAGCGGGGGGGCCCCAGATACGCAGTATTTT

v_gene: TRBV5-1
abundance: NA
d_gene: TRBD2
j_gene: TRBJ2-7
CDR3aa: CASSSYTGLDVEQYF
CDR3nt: TGCGCCAGCAGCTCCTACACCGGACTAGATGTCGAGCAGTACTTC

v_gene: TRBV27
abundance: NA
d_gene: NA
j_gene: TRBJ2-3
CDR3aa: CASSFTGGPDTQYF
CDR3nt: TGTGCCAGCAGTTTCACCGGGGGACCAGATACGCAGTATTTT

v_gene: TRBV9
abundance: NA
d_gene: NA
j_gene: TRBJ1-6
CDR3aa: CASSVEGNRLLHF
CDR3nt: TGTGCCAGCAGCGTAGAAGGGAACAGACTTCTCCACTTT